Listed below are T cell receptor beta chains from one sample, sequenced in a study of shared clonotypes between healthy human individuals. Method: immunoSEQ multiplex PCR; TCRdb's copy keeps in-frame clones and lacks some. The sample has fewer than 650,000 clones, roughly 72% seen once. Specimen: PBMCs. The receptor set was obtained from a woman in her thirties or forties in good health. Some clones in this sample may be carry-over from other donors' samples. CDR3s include the opening cysteine and the closing phenylalanine or tryptophan. D genes are given only for firm matches. A row's size may be missing; if present it is once, few, many or a size class.

j_call,d_call,v_call,clone_size,cdr3_nt,cdr3_aa
TRBJ1-2,-,TRBV19,-,TGTGCCAGTAGTATAGATCGTCAACCGGGTAATAACTATGGCTACACCTTC,CASSIDRQPGNNYGYTF
TRBJ2-2,-,TRBV7-3,many,TGTGCCAGCAGCTTATCCTCAAACACCGGGGAGCTGTTTTTT,CASSLSSNTGELFF
TRBJ2-3,-,TRBV5-1,-,TGCGCCAGCAGCTTTGCTCAACCAGCGGATACGCAGTATTTT,CASSFAQPADTQYF
TRBJ2-1,TRBD2,TRBV11-1,-,TGTGCCTCGGGACTAGCGGTTTACAATGAGCAGTTCTTC,CASGLAVYNEQFF
TRBJ2-1,-,TRBV7-9,-,TGTGCCAGCAGCTTAGGGTCTTCTGAGTTCTTC,CASSLGSSEFF
TRBJ2-2,-,TRBV6-5,many,TGTGCCAGCAGTAAAACGACTGAACCCTCCGGGGAGCTGTTTTTT,CASSKTTEPSGELFF
TRBJ2-3,-,TRBV18,-,TGTGCCAGCTCACTGTATAGACAGGGAGGGAGCACAGATACGCAGTATTTT,CASSLYRQGGSTDTQYF
TRBJ2-7,TRBD1,TRBV25-1,-,TGTGCTAGCAGTGTAGCCGGGACAGAGTACGAGCAGTACTTC,CASSVAGTEYEQYF
TRBJ1-3,-,TRBV5-6,-,TGTGCCAGCAGCTCCCTCAGGGATCCCTCTGGAAACACCATATATTTT,CASSSLRDPSGNTIYF
TRBJ2-7,TRBD2,TRBV28,-,TGTGCCAGCAGTTCTCCCGGGACTAGCGGGTCCTACGAGCAGTACTTC,CASSSPGTSGSYEQYF
TRBJ2-7,-,TRBV2,-,TGTGCCAGCAGTCGGGAGCTACCCTACGAGCAGTACTTC,CASSRELPYEQYF
TRBJ2-5,TRBD1,TRBV7-7,-,TGTGCTAGCAGCTTAGACAGGGGACAAGAGACCCAGTACTTC,CASSLDRGQETQYF
TRBJ2-5,-,TRBV11-2,once,TGTGCCAGCAGGGCAGACGAGACCCAGTACTTC,CASRADETQYF
TRBJ2-1,TRBD2,TRBV5-1,-,TGCGCCAGCAGCTTATCGGCTAGCGGGGGACACAATGAGCAGTTCTTC,CASSLSASGGHNEQFF
TRBJ2-2,-,TRBV4-3,-,TGCGCCAGCAGCCAGGGGGTTTTCACCGGGGAGCTGTTTTTT,CASSQGVFTGELFF
TRBJ2-1,TRBD2,TRBV7-9,-,TGTGCCAGCAGCCCAGGACTAGCGGGGGCTGGAAATGAGCAGTTCTTC,CASSPGLAGAGNEQFF
TRBJ1-1,-,TRBV15,once,TGTGCCACCAGCAGAGACCCATCCACTGAAGCTTTCTTT,CATSRDPSTEAFF
TRBJ2-7,-,TRBV18,-,TGTGCCAGCTCCCCCGACGGATCCTACGAGCAGTACTTC,CASSPDGSYEQYF
TRBJ2-2,TRBD1,TRBV5-6,-,TGTGCCAGCAGCTTGGGACAGGGTCGAGTTACCGGGGAGCTGTTTTTT,CASSLGQGRVTGELFF
TRBJ2-1,TRBD1,TRBV15,-,TGTGCCACCAGCAGAGAGACAGGGGGTCCCTACAATGAGCAGTTCTTC,CATSRETGGPYNEQFF
TRBJ1-1,TRBD1,TRBV10-3,-,TGTGCCATCAGTTTGCAGGGGGCGGCGGACACTGAAGCTTTCTTT,CAISLQGAADTEAFF
TRBJ2-2,-,TRBV5-1,-,TGCGCCAGCAGCCCGGTCGGGGGTACGAACACCGGGGAGCTGTTTTTT,CASSPVGGTNTGELFF
TRBJ2-7,TRBD1,TRBV7-8,-,TGTGCCAGCAGCCTACAGGGGCAAGTCTACGAGCAGTACTTC,CASSLQGQVYEQYF
TRBJ2-4,TRBD2,TRBV28,-,TGTGCCAGCAGTCCCCCGGGGGGGGAAGGAAACATTCAGTACTTC,CASSPPGGEGNIQYF
TRBJ2-7,TRBD1,TRBV6-1,-,TGTGCCAGCAGTTATGACAGGGCGGTCTACGAGCAGTACTTC,CASSYDRAVYEQYF
TRBJ2-7,-,TRBV2,-,TGTGCCAGCGGATTCCAGGGGATTGACGAGCAGTACTTC,CASGFQGIDEQYF
TRBJ2-1,TRBD2,TRBV7-9,-,TGTGCCAGCAGCTTCGGACTAGCGGGAGGTTCTGAGTTCTTC,CASSFGLAGGSEFF
TRBJ2-1,-,TRBV14,few,TGTGCCAGCAGCCAAGTGAGGTGGGGTACTAACAATGAGCAGTTCTTC,CASSQVRWGTNNEQFF
TRBJ1-1,TRBD1,TRBV29-1,-,TGCAGCGTTAGCGTGACAGGGAGGGACACTGAAGCTTTCTTT,CSVSVTGRDTEAFF
TRBJ2-7,-,TRBV5-1,once,TGCGCCAGCAGCCGTGGGACGCGAGCGTCGTCGGGTGAGCAGTACTTC,CASSRGTRASSGEQYF
TRBJ1-2,TRBD1,TRBV29-1,-,TGCAGCGTAACCGGACAGGGAAACTATGGCTACACCTTC,CSVTGQGNYGYTF
TRBJ2-7,-,TRBV13,-,TGTGCCAGCAGCTACACCTACGAGCAGTACTTC,CASSYTYEQYF
TRBJ1-6,TRBD1,TRBV7-8,-,TGTGCCAGCAGTATCACGACAGGGCGAGATTCACCCCTCCACTTT,CASSITTGRDSPLHF
TRBJ2-4,TRBD2,TRBV30,once,TGTGCCTGGAACAGTTTTGTGACTAGCGGGGCGGGTAGGGCTCAGTACTTC,CAWNSFVTSGAGRAQYF
TRBJ2-1,-,TRBV28,-,TGTGCCAGCCGCTCTGCCCTTAGTGTCGAGAACTACAATGAGCAGTTCTTC,CASRSALSVENYNEQFF
TRBJ2-7,-,TRBV5-4,-,TGTGCCAGCAGCCCGCAGACGGGGGCAAGCTACGAGCAGTACTTC,CASSPQTGASYEQYF
TRBJ2-4,-,TRBV6-5,-,TGTGCCAGCAGTTACGACCGAGCCAAAAACATTCAGTACTTC,CASSYDRAKNIQYF
TRBJ2-4,TRBD1,TRBV6-6,-,TGTGCCAGCAGTTCTGTACAGGGGGCCAAAAACATTCAGTACTTC,CASSSVQGAKNIQYF
TRBJ1-3,-,TRBV28,-,TGTGCCAGCAGTTTATTATCCTATGGAAACACCATATATTTT,CASSLLSYGNTIYF
TRBJ2-7,TRBD2,TRBV27,once,TGTGCCAGCAGTTCAGCGGGAGGGGGCGGCGAGCAGTACTTC,CASSSAGGGGEQYF
TRBJ2-3,TRBD2,TRBV28,once,TGTGCCAGCAGTGAACCCGGGGGGGGCACGACAGATACGCAGTATTTT,CASSEPGGGTTDTQYF
TRBJ2-3,TRBD2,TRBV7-3,few,TGTGCCAGCAGCTTAAATCCAGCGGGATCTGGTGTAGATACGCAGTATTTT,CASSLNPAGSGVDTQYF
TRBJ2-7,-,TRBV28,-,TGTGCCAGCAGTGAATCCGGGGGGCAGTACTTC,CASSESGGQYF